This TCR beta chain was recorded in a study of blood T cell repertoires in COVID-19. Study at large: Italy, Spain and the United States were the sources of the convalescent and acute COVID-19 samples. T cells, B-cell-depleted T cells, or PBMCs provided the cDNA or gDNA that served as material.

In the authors' workflow: Reference gene primer amplification gave nucleated cell count estimates. Method: immunoSEQ multiplex PCR; TCRdb's copy keeps in-frame clones and lacks some. The V and J calls and clone size were taken over from that table, and D and trimming were inferred from the DNA. The table lists 75,000 to 85,000 clones, approximately 86% of them singletons. CDR3 length: 13 residues. CDR1 is KGHDR, CDR2 SFDVKD, per germline. Trimming took 10 bases from V and 1 from J, leaving 9 bases between them. Sequencing input: peripheral blood. This chain joins TRBV24-1 and TRBJ2-2; D uncertain. The TCR was taken from a human donor in a cohort sampled during active COVID-19. Here the CDR3 reads CATRALNTGELFF. The CDR3 coding sequence is TGTGCCACTAGAGCATTGAACACCGGGGAGCTGTTTTTT.